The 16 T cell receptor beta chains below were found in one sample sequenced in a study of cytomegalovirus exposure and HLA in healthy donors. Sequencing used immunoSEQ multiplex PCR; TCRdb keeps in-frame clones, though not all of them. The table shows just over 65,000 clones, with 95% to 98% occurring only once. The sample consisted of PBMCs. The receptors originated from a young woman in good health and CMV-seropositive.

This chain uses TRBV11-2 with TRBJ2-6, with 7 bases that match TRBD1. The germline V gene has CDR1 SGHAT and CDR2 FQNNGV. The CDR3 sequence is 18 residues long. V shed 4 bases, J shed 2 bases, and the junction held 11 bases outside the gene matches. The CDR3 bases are TGTGCCAGCAGCTGGTCCCCCGGGACAGCCCCTGGGGCCAACGTCCTGACTTTC. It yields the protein CASSWSPGTAPGANVLTF.

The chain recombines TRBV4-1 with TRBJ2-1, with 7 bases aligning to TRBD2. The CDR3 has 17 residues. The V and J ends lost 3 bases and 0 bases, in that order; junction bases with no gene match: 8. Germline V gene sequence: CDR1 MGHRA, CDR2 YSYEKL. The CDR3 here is CASSHGDGGSSYNEQFF. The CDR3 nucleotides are TGCGCCAGCAGCCATGGAGACGGCGGGAGCTCCTACAATGAGCAGTTCTTC.

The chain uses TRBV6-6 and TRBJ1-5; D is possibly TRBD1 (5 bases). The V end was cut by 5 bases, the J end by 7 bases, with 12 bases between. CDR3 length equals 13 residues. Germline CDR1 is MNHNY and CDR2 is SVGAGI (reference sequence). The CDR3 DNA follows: TGTGCCAGCAGTCCAAAGGGGCACCAGCCCCAGCATTTT. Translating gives CASSPKGHQPQHF.

CDR3 protein: CASSQGLAGEVRAKNIQYF. The CDR3 coding sequence is TGCGCCAGCAGCCAAGGGCTAGCGGGAGAAGTTAGAGCCAAAAACATTCAGTACTTC. The rearrangement joins TRBV4-1 to TRBJ2-4, with TRBD2 matching over 10 bases. CDR3 length: 19 residues. J gave up 0 bases and V 1 base, and 9 bases lay outside the gene matches. Looked up from germline, CDR1 is MGHRA and CDR2 is YSYEKL.

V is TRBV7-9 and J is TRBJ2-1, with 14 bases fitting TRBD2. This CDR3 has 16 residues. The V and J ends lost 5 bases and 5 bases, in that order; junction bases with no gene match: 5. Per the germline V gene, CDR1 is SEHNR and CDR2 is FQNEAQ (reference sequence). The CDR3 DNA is TGTGCCAGCAGCCGCCCGGGACTAGCGGGGGACAATGAGCAGTTCTTC. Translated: CASSRPGLAGDNEQFF. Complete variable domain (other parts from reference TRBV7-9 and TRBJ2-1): DTGVSQNPRHKITKRGQNVTFRCDPISEHNRLYWYRQTLGQGPEFLTYFQNEAQLEKSRLLSDRFSAERPKGSFSTLEIQRTEQGDSAMYLCASSRPGLAGDNEQFFGPGTRLTVL.

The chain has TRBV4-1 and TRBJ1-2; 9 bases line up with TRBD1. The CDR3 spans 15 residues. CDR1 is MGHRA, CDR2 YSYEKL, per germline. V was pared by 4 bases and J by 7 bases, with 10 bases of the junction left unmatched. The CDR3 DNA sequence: TGCGCCAGCAGCCCACATCGGGGACAGGGTTCTGGCTACACCTTC. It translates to CASSPHRGQGSGYTF.

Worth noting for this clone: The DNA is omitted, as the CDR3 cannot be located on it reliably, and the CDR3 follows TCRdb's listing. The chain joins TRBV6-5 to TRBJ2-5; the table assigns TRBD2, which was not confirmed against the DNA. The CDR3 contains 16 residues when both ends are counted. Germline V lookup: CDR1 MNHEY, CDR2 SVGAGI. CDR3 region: CASSFSFGPGEETQYF.

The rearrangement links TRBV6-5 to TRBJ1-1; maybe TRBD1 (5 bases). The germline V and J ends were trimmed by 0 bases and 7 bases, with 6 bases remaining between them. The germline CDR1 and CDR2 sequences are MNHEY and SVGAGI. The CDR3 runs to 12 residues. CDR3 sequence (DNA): TGTGCCAGCAGTTACTCCACAGGTGAAGCTTTCTTT. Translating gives CASSYSTGEAFF.

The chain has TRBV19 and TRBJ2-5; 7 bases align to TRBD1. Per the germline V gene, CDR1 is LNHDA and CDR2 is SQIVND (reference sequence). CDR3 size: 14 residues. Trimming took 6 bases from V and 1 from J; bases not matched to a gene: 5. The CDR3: CASRVRDSQETQYF. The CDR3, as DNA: TGTGCCAGTAGGGTCCGGGACAGCCAAGAGACCCAGTACTTC.

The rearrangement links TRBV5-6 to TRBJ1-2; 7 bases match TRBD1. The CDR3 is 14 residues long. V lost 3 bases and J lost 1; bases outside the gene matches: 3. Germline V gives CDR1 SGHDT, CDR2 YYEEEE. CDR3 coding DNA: TGTGCCAGCAGCTCAGGGACAGTTAACTATGGCTACACCTTC. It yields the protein CASSSGTVNYGYTF.

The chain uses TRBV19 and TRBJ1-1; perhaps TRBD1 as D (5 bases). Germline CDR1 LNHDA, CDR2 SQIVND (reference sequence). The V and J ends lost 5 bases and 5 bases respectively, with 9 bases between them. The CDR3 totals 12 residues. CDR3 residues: CASSAGYTEAFF. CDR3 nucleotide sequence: TGTGCCAGTAGTGCAGGGTATACTGAAGCTTTCTTT. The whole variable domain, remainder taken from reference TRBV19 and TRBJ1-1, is DGGITQSPKYLFRKEGQNVTLSCEQNLNHDAMYWYRQDPGQGLRLIYYSQIVNDFQKGDIAEGYSVSREKKESFPLTVTSAQKNPTAFYLCASSAGYTEAFFGQGTRLTVV.

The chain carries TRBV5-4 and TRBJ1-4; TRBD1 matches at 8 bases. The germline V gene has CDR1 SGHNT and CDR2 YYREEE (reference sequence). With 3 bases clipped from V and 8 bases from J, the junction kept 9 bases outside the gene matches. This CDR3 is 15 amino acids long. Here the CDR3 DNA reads TGTGCCAGCAGCTATGGACAGGGCGCTACAGAAAAACTGTTTTTT. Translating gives CASSYGQGATEKLFF.

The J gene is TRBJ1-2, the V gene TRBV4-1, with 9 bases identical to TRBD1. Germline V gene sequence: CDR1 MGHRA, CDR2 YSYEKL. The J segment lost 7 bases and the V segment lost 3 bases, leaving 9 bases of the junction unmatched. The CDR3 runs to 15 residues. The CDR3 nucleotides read TGCGCCAGCAGCCAGCCCGGGACAGGGCGCGGTGGCTACACCTTC. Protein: CASSQPGTGRGGYTF.

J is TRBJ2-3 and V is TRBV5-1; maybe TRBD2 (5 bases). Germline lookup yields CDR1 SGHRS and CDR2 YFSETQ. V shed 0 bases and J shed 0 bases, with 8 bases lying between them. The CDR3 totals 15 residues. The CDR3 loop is CASSLAGSSTDTQYF. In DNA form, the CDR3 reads TGCGCCAGCAGCTTGGCGGGGAGTAGCACAGATACGCAGTATTTT.

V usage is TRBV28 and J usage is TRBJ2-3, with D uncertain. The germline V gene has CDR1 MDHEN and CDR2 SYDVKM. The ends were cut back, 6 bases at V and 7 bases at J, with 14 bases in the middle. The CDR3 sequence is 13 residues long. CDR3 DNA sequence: TGTGCCAGCAGCGAGATTCGCACCAATACGCAGTATTTT. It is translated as CASSEIRTNTQYF.

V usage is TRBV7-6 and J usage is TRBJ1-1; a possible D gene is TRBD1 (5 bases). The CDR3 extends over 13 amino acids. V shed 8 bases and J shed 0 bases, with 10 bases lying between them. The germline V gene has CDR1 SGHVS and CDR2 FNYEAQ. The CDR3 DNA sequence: TGTGCCAGCTCAGGGAGGATGAACACTGAAGCTTTCTTT. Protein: CASSGRMNTEAFF.